Listed below are T cell receptor beta chains from one sample, sequenced in a study of vaccination effects on CD4 cells after COVID-19. Sequencing used immunoSEQ multiplex PCR; TCRdb keeps in-frame clones, though not all of them. There are tens of thousands of clones in the sample; about 80% occur only once, and roughly 2% lies in the top ten. Their specific antigens are unknown. This material consisted of CD4+ T cells from PBMCs cultured with HCoV-NL63 spike peptides, taken after COVID-19 vaccination. Every receptor here comes from a human donor who received a COVID-19 vaccine. Some clones in this sample may be carry-over from other donors' samples. Both conserved end residues are part of each CDR3. Each record gives: D gene, V gene, clone size, J gene, CDR3 DNA, CDR3 protein. The D gene is left open where the match is weak. Expanded clones get a size class; other rows say once, few or many, or leave the size out.

D: NA
V: TRBV6-4
size: once
J: TRBJ1-5
DNA: TGTGCCAGCGCGATACCCGAGACAGAATATCAGCCCCAGCATTTT
CDR3: CASAIPETEYQPQHF

D: NA
V: TRBV6-6
size: NA
J: TRBJ2-2
DNA: TGTGCCAGCAGTTATCACGGGGAGCTGTTTTTT
CDR3: CASSYHGELFF

D: TRBD1
V: TRBV6-6
size: NA
J: TRBJ1-1
DNA: TGTGCCAGCAGTTACAATTCAGGGGGCGGTCATTTCTTT
CDR3: CASSYNSGGGHFF

D: NA
V: TRBV5-8
size: few
J: TRBJ2-3
DNA: TGTGCCAGCATCAACTACAGAGCTCCCACAGATACGCAGTATTTT
CDR3: CASINYRAPTDTQYF

D: NA
V: TRBV6-1
size: NA
J: TRBJ1-5
DNA: TGTGCCAGCAGTGAAGGGACCATAGGCAATCAGCCCCAGCATTTT
CDR3: CASSEGTIGNQPQHF

D: TRBD2
V: TRBV2
size: NA
J: TRBJ2-3
DNA: TGTGCCAGCAACGTCGGGGGGGATACGCAGTATTTT
CDR3: CASNVGGDTQYF

D: NA
V: TRBV6-5
size: NA
J: TRBJ1-2
DNA: TGTGCCAGCACCGAGGGACTTTCTTTCTATGGCTACACCTTC
CDR3: CASTEGLSFYGYTF

D: TRBD2
V: TRBV7-3
size: NA
J: TRBJ2-2
DNA: TGTGCCAGCAGCTTAAAAATTAGCGGGGGGGCCAACACCGGGGAGCTGTTTTTT
CDR3: CASSLKISGGANTGELFF

D: TRBD2
V: TRBV30
size: once
J: TRBJ2-1
DNA: TGTGCCTGGACCCTAGCGGATGGGTCCTACAATGAGCAGTTCTTC
CDR3: CAWTLADGSYNEQFF

D: TRBD1
V: TRBV7-3
size: few
J: TRBJ1-2
DNA: TGTGCCAGCAGCTACAGGGGAGGCAATGGCTACACCTTC
CDR3: CASSYRGGNGYTF

D: TRBD1
V: TRBV6-5
size: once
J: TRBJ1-6
DNA: TGTGCCAGCAGTTACTCGTTGGACAGGGTGAGATCACCCCTCCACTTT
CDR3: CASSYSLDRVRSPLHF

D: TRBD1
V: TRBV24-1
size: NA
J: TRBJ1-5
DNA: TGTGCCACCAGTGAGGGAACAGGGGGCAGCAATCAGCCCCAGCATTTT
CDR3: CATSEGTGGSNQPQHF

D: NA
V: TRBV20-1
size: NA
J: TRBJ1-1
DNA: TGCAGTGCTAGGAGCCGGGCGGAAGCTTTCTTT
CDR3: CSARSRAEAFF

D: TRBD2
V: TRBV7-7
size: NA
J: TRBJ2-5
DNA: TGTGCCAGCGGACTAAGCGGGGGGGCCGGGGAGACCCAGTACTTC
CDR3: CASGLSGGAGETQYF

D: TRBD1
V: TRBV30
size: NA
J: TRBJ1-1
DNA: TGTGCCTGGAGAGATAAGACAGGGCGGAACACTGAAGCTTTCTTT
CDR3: CAWRDKTGRNTEAFF

D: NA
V: TRBV12-3/TRBV12-4
size: NA
J: TRBJ1-5
DNA: TGTGCCAGCAGACGGCCCAATCAGCCCCAGCATTTT
CDR3: CASRRPNQPQHF

D: NA
V: TRBV28
size: NA
J: TRBJ2-3
DNA: TGTGCTTCCAGGGGTCCAGGAGATACGCAGTATTTT
CDR3: CASRGPGDTQYF

D: TRBD1
V: TRBV6-5
size: NA
J: TRBJ2-1
DNA: TGTGCCAGCAGTTACTTGACAGGGTTAAATGAGCAGTTCTTC
CDR3: CASSYLTGLNEQFF

D: NA
V: TRBV10-3
size: NA
J: TRBJ2-1
DNA: TGTGCCATCAGTGAGTCGTCTCTATTTGAGCAGTTCTTC
CDR3: CAISESSLFEQFF

D: NA
V: TRBV7-9
size: NA
J: TRBJ2-3
DNA: TGTGCCAGCAGCTTAGGTGGGACGCGTTTGTCCACAGATACGCAGTATTTT
CDR3: CASSLGGTRLSTDTQYF

D: TRBD1
V: TRBV28
size: few
J: TRBJ1-3
DNA: TGTGCCAGCAGGGGGACAGGGGGTATCCTCTCTGGAAACACCATATATTTT
CDR3: CASRGTGGILSGNTIYF

D: NA
V: TRBV7-3
size: NA
J: TRBJ2-2
DNA: TGTGCCAGCAGGGTCAAAGGGAACACCGGGGAGCTGTTTTTT
CDR3: CASRVKGNTGELFF

D: TRBD2
V: TRBV7-3
size: NA
J: TRBJ2-3
DNA: TGTGCCAGCAGCTCGGGACTAGCCGCAGATACGCAGTATTTT
CDR3: CASSSGLAADTQYF

D: TRBD2
V: TRBV5-1
size: once
J: TRBJ2-3
DNA: TGCGCCAGCAGCTGGAAGACTAGCGGGGGTTCCACAGATACGCAGTATTTT
CDR3: CASSWKTSGGSTDTQYF

D: NA
V: TRBV11-3
size: NA
J: TRBJ1-1
DNA: TGTGCCAGCAGCCCCGACAGAGACACTGAAGCTTTCTTT
CDR3: CASSPDRDTEAFF

D: TRBD1
V: TRBV27
size: few
J: TRBJ1-4
DNA: TGTGCCAGCTATCTCCGGGACAGGGGAGCAACTAATGAAAAACTGTTTTTT
CDR3: CASYLRDRGATNEKLFF

D: NA
V: TRBV5-1
size: NA
J: TRBJ1-4
DNA: TGCGCCAGCAGCGGTGGGCAGGGGTTGGAAAAACTGTTTTTT
CDR3: CASSGGQGLEKLFF

D: TRBD1
V: TRBV10-2
size: NA
J: TRBJ2-2
DNA: TGCGCCAGCAGCAACAGGGGTGATGCCGGGGAGCTGTTTTTT
CDR3: CASSNRGDAGELFF

D: TRBD1
V: TRBV30
size: NA
J: TRBJ1-4
DNA: TGTGCCTGGGCCGGGGTGGGGACAGGGAAGGAAAAACTGTTTTTT
CDR3: CAWAGVGTGKEKLFF

D: NA
V: TRBV2
size: NA
J: TRBJ2-3
DNA: TGTGCCAGCAGACCCACAATCCAGGGTATACCAGATACGCAGTATTTT
CDR3: CASRPTIQGIPDTQYF

D: TRBD1
V: TRBV4-3
size: medium-sized
J: TRBJ1-2
DNA: TGCGCCAGCAGCCATCCGGGGCAGGGGGCGGGTGGCTACACCTTC
CDR3: CASSHPGQGAGGYTF

D: NA
V: TRBV12-5
size: NA
J: TRBJ2-5
DNA: TGTGCTAGTGGTTTAACAGGAATCCAAGAGACCCAGTACTTC
CDR3: CASGLTGIQETQYF

D: NA
V: TRBV3-1/TRBV3-2
size: NA
J: TRBJ1-1
DNA: TGTGCCAGCAGCCATGAGGGGAGAAACACTGAAGCTTTCTTT
CDR3: CASSHEGRNTEAFF

D: NA
V: TRBV12-3/TRBV12-4
size: NA
J: TRBJ2-3
DNA: TGTGCCAGCAGTTTACAGAGCACAGATACGCAGTATTTT
CDR3: CASSLQSTDTQYF

D: NA
V: TRBV9
size: NA
J: TRBJ2-5
DNA: TGTGCCAGCAGCGCCTTGGAGAGGGGGGGAGAGACCCAGTACTTC
CDR3: CASSALERGGETQYF

D: NA
V: TRBV7-2
size: NA
J: TRBJ1-3
DNA: TGTGCCAGCAGCTTAGAGACAGGCACTGGAAACACCATATATTTT
CDR3: CASSLETGTGNTIYF

D: NA
V: TRBV6-1
size: NA
J: TRBJ2-6
DNA: TGTGCCAGCAGTGATGATTCGGCCCACGCGAGCTCTGGGGCCAACGTCCTGACTTTC
CDR3: CASSDDSAHASSGANVLTF

D: TRBD2
V: TRBV5-1
size: NA
J: TRBJ2-5
DNA: TGCGCCAGCAGCTTGGGACTAGCGGGGGCCAACCAAGAGACCCAGTACTTC
CDR3: CASSLGLAGANQETQYF